The 30 T cell receptor beta chains listed next were all sequenced from one sample in a study of T cells in Graves' hyperthyroidism and ophthalmopathy. Researchers took RNA transcripts and amplified the TCR beta CDR3 regions from them. Carried out on the TCR CDR3, a first-round RT-PCR used the HTBI primer set. TCRdb reprocessed the multiplex PCR reads with MiXCR, giving one entry per CDR3 protein. The repertoire holds hundreds of thousands of distinct CDR3 sequences, about 16% seen once, with around 30% in the top ten. Sequences were obtained from blood. These TCRs come from a woman aged 18-29 years with Graves' ophthalmopathy.

As concerns this clonotype: This may come from a read error, since a much larger clone is one base off. J is TRBJ2-2 and V is TRBV30; no definite D call. The CDR3 length is 15 residues. The germline V gene has CDR1 GTSNPN and CDR2 SVGIG (reference sequence). The V end was cut by 0 bases, the J end by 3 bases, with 11 bases between. Here the CDR3 reads CAWSVVNRDTGELFF. The CDR3 nucleotides read TGTGCCTGGAGTGTAGTGAACAGAGACACCGGGGAGCTGTTTTTT.

The gene calls are TRBV20-1 and TRBJ1-1; possibly TRBD1 for D (5 bases). From germline, CDR1 is DFQATT and CDR2 SNEGSKA (reference sequence). CDR3 length: 15 amino acids. The V and J ends lost 4 bases and 3 bases respectively, with 18 bases between them. This CDR3 reads CSATLLGVGHTEAFF. The CDR3 nucleotides are TGCAGTGCTACCTTATTGGGGGTAGGGCACACTGAAGCTTTCTTT.

This clonotype was counted ten times or more. The V and J genes are TRBV6-1 and TRBJ1-4; TRBD1 agrees at 8 bases. CDR3 length: 15 residues. Germline CDR1 and CDR2: MNHNS and SASEGT. V was clipped by 4 bases and J by 3 bases; unmatched bases: 4. The CDR3 spells CASSARGLANEKLFF. The CDR3 nucleotides read TGTGCCAGCAGTGCCAGGGGGCTAGCTAATGAAAAACTGTTTTTT.

This clonotype was seen ten or more times. The CDR3 loop reads CATGRGRQETQYF. CDR3 DNA sequence: TGTGCCACGGGGAGGGGTCGCCAAGAGACCCAGTACTTC. The rearrangement links TRBV3-1 to TRBJ2-5; TRBD2 aligns across 7 bases. Germline lookup yields CDR1 LGHDT and CDR2 YNNKEL (reference sequence). The CDR3 runs 13 residues. V gave up 10 bases and J gave up 1 base; unmatched junction bases: 6.

The rearrangement joins TRBV19 to TRBJ1-1; D might be TRBD1 (5 bases). Trimming stripped 4 bases from V and 3 bases from J, with 6 bases between. The CDR3 totals 12 residues. Germline assignment: CDR1 LNHDA and CDR2 SQIVND (reference sequence). The CDR3: CASSRGYTEAFF. DNA for the CDR3: TGTGCCAGTAGTAGGGGGTACACTGAAGCTTTCTTT.

This clonotype came up a few times. The V gene is TRBV5-8, the J gene TRBJ2-7, with TRBD2 matching 8 bases. The CDR3 loop spans 15 amino acids. Germline V gene sequence: CDR1 SGHTS, CDR2 YDEGEE. Trimming took 4 bases from V and 5 from J; bases not matched to a gene: 11. In DNA form, the CDR3 reads TGTGCCAGCAGCCGGAGGAAAGAGACTAGCGACGAGCAGTACTTC. Its protein product is CASSRRKETSDEQYF.

CDR3 DNA: TGTGCCAGCAGCTTAGAGGTCAGCCAAGAGACCCAGTACTTC. It yields the protein CASSLEVSQETQYF. This chain links TRBV7-9 with TRBJ2-5; D not resolved. V dropped 1 base and J dropped 1 base, with 7 bases sitting between them. This CDR3 is built from 14 residues. Germline V CDR1 and CDR2: SEHNR, FQNEAQ (reference sequence).

This clonotype was observed many times. This rearrangement joins TRBV13 to TRBJ2-5, with TRBD1 matching over 7 bases. The CDR3 length is 14 residues. In germline, CDR1 is PRHDT, CDR2 FYEKMQ (reference sequence). Trimming removed 5 bases from V and 5 bases from J; junction bases left unmatched: 8. For the CDR3, the DNA is TGTGCCAGCAGCGGGACAGTTATAGGGGAGACCCAGTACTTC. This encodes CASSGTVIGETQYF. Variable domain in full (rest from reference TRBV13 and TRBJ2-5): AAGVIQSPRHLIKEKRETATLKCYPIPRHDTVYWYQQGPGQDPQFLISFYEKMQSDKGSIPDRFSAQQFSDYHSELNMSSLELGDSALYFCASSGTVIGETQYFGPGTRLLVL.

At least ten counts were recorded for this clonotype. CDR3 nucleotides: TGCAGTGCCAGACTAGCGGGGGAGAACACCGGGGAGCTGTTTTTT. Translating gives CSARLAGENTGELFF. V usage is TRBV20-1 and J usage is TRBJ2-2, with TRBD2 matching over 12 bases. The V segment lost 6 bases and the J segment 1 base; nucleotides outside the gene matches: 3. This CDR3 comprises 15 residues. CDR1 and CDR2 (germline): DFQATT, SNEGSKA (reference sequence).

This clonotype showed up many times. CDR3 nucleotides: TGTGCCAGCAGTGATTATGAATCCGCACAGGCGCTCAATCAGCCCCAGCATTTT. Translation gives CASSDYESAQALNQPQHF. The chain links TRBV6-1 to TRBJ1-5; D perhaps matches TRBD1 (5 bases). Deletions cut 3 bases from V and 3 bases from J, with 21 bases between. Germline CDR1 and CDR2: MNHNS and SASEGT. This CDR3 is 18 amino acids long.

This clonotype was seen repeatedly, ten times or more. The chain is built from TRBV5-1 and TRBJ2-7; 9 bases fit TRBD1. Per germline, CDR1 SGHRS and CDR2 YFSETQ. The trim removed 4 bases at V and 5 bases at J, leaving 7 bases unmatched. CDR3 size: 14 residues. The chain's CDR3 is CASSPTGGHHEQYF. Written as DNA, the CDR3 is TGCGCCAGCAGCCCCACAGGGGGCCATCACGAGCAGTACTTC.

This clonotype was observed at least ten times. The V and J genes are TRBV14 and TRBJ1-1; 8 bases agree with TRBD1. The germline CDR1 and CDR2 sequences are SGHDN and FVKESK. The CDR3 spans 20 residues. V gave up 0 bases and J gave up 0 bases; unmatched junction bases: 15. As DNA, the CDR3 is TGTGCCAGCAGCCAAGATCCCAGCGCTTGGACAGGGACCGTGAACACTGAAGCTTTCTTT. It is translated as CASSQDPSAWTGTVNTEAFF.

This clonotype has a count of ten or more. The chain combines TRBV29-1 with TRBJ1-1; weak D call: TRBD1 (6 bases). The CDR3 covers 13 residues. Germline lookup yields CDR1 SQVTM and CDR2 ANQGSEA. Trimming took off 4 bases at V and 2 bases at J, with 11 bases between the two ends. The CDR3 spells CSVAGAINTEAFF. The CDR3 region has the DNA TGCAGCGTTGCAGGGGCAATAAACACTGAAGCTTTCTTT.

There are many counts of this clonotype. The rearrangement joins TRBV5-1 to TRBJ1-1, with 11 bases aligning to TRBD1. The CDR3 is 17 amino acids. Germline CDR1 SGHRS, CDR2 YFSETQ. V was clipped by 9 bases and J by 5 bases; unmatched bases: 18. CDR3 sequence reads: CAIPTLGQGAGETEAFF. The CDR3 nucleotides are TGCGCCATCCCAACCTTAGGACAGGGGGCGGGGGAGACTGAAGCTTTCTTT.

This chain joins TRBV5-1 and TRBJ1-2; D is possibly TRBD1 (5 bases). V gave up 4 bases and J gave up 4 bases, with 11 bases separating them. Germline V gives CDR1 SGHRS, CDR2 YFSETQ. The CDR3 covers 13 residues. CDR3 amino acids: CASSPTDSYGYTF. The DNA for the CDR3 is TGCGCCAGCAGCCCGACAGACAGCTATGGCTACACCTTC.

This clonotype has ten or more counts. This chain links TRBV24-1 with TRBJ2-1, with D uncertain. CDR1 KGHDR and CDR2 SFDVKD come from the germline V gene. Trimming cost V 3 bases and J 6 bases, with 11 bases left between them. The CDR3 consists of 14 residues. The CDR3 DNA is TGTGCCACCAGTGATAACCGCAACATCAATGAGCAGTTCTTC. This translates into CATSDNRNINEQFF.

Turning to this clonotype: Possible read error: a much larger clone is one base away. This sequence joins TRBV20-1 and TRBJ2-2; the match to TRBD1 covers 11 bases. The CDR3 covers 17 residues. Germline CDR1 and CDR2: DFQATT and SNEGSKA (reference sequence). This CDR3 is CSARDLHGTGGTGGLFF. For the CDR3, the DNA is TGCAGTGCTAGAGATTTACACGGGACAGGGGGGACCGGGGGGCTGTTTTTT.

Ten or more counts support this clonotype. The chain is built from TRBV20-1 and TRBJ1-5; D gene unclear. This CDR3 contains 14 residues. CDR1 is DFQATT, CDR2 SNEGSKA, per germline (reference sequence). Trimming pared 0 bases from V and 1 base from J, leaving 7 bases between. CDR3 DNA sequence: TGCAGTGCTAGAGATCAAAGGAGCAATCAGCCCCAGCATTTT. This gives the protein CSARDQRSNQPQHF.

Ten or more counts support this clonotype. The chain is built from TRBV20-1 and TRBJ2-3, with 9 bases fitting TRBD1. In germline, CDR1 is DFQATT, CDR2 SNEGSKA (reference sequence). This CDR3 spans 14 amino acids. Trimming removed 6 bases from V and 4 bases from J; junction bases left unmatched: 8. In DNA, the CDR3 is TGCAGTGCCATACCCGGGACAGGGTCAGATACGCAGTATTTT. This gives the protein CSAIPGTGSDTQYF.

This clonotype was observed many times. This chain links TRBV20-1 with TRBJ2-3; D is perhaps TRBD1 (5 bases). This CDR3 has 13 amino acids. Trimming took off 5 bases at V and 8 bases at J, with 17 bases between the two ends. CDR1 and CDR2 (germline): DFQATT, SNEGSKA (reference sequence). Here the CDR3 reads CSAFGSTRGTQYF. The CDR3 DNA follows: TGCAGTGCTTTTGGTTCAACAAGGGGTACGCAGTATTTT.

This clonotype was seen more than once but under ten times. This sequence joins TRBV7-2 and TRBJ1-5, with 8 bases that match TRBD1. The CDR3 spans 14 residues. Germline lookup yields CDR1 SGHTA and CDR2 FQGNSA. The junction had 6 bases not matched to a gene; V was cut back by 6 bases and J by 5 bases. CDR3 bases: TGTGCCAGCAGTCCACAGGGGGGGGATCAGCCCCAGCATTTT. Amino acids: CASSPQGGDQPQHF.

The chain has TRBV12-3 or TRBV12-4 and TRBJ1-1, with D maybe TRBD1 (5 bases). The CDR3 runs 14 residues. V lost 6 bases, J lost 6 bases, and 17 bases lay in between. The CDR3 region is CASSLNPGVSEAFF. Here the CDR3 DNA reads TGTGCCAGCAGCCTCAACCCGGGGGTTTCTGAAGCTTTCTTT.

This clonotype came up many times. CDR3 coding DNA: TGTGCCAGCAGTGGCCCGGGTGAGGGGTTGTCCACTGAAGCTTTCTTT. Protein sequence: CASSGPGEGLSTEAFF. The rearrangement joins TRBV2 to TRBJ1-1; possible D gene TRBD1, 5 bases. The CDR3 has 16 residues. V lost 4 bases to trimming and J lost 4 bases, with 19 bases between them. The germline gives CDR1 SNHLY, CDR2 FYNNEI. The full variable domain, completed using reference TRBV2 and TRBJ1-1, is EPEVTQTPSHQVTQMGQEVILRCVPISNHLYFYWYRQILGQKVEFLVSFYNNEISEKSEIFDDQFSVERPDGSNFTLKIRSTKLEDSAMYFCASSGPGEGLSTEAFFGQGTRLTVV.

This clonotype was seen ten or more times. The rearrangement joins TRBV3-1 to TRBJ2-5; the match to TRBD1 covers 8 bases. The CDR3 is 15 amino acids. V lost 0 bases and J lost 5; bases outside the gene matches: 5. CDR1 LGHDT and CDR2 YNNKEL come from the germline V gene (reference sequence). The CDR3 sequence is CASSQETRGRETQYF. Here the CDR3 DNA reads TGTGCCAGCAGCCAAGAAACCAGGGGGCGGGAGACCCAGTACTTC.

In this sample, this clonotype turned up many times. This rearrangement joins TRBV28 to TRBJ1-3; D not resolved. Trimming took 1 base from V and 0 from J, leaving 13 bases between them. Per germline, CDR1 MDHEN and CDR2 SYDVKM. The CDR3 length is 17 residues. The DNA for the CDR3 is TGTGCCAGCAGTTTATTAACTAACGGGATCTCTGGAAACACCATATATTTT. Translation gives CASSLLTNGISGNTIYF. The full variable domain, rest sourced from reference TRBV28 and TRBJ1-3, is DVKVTQSSRYLVKRTGEKVFLECVQDMDHENMFWYRQDPGLGLRLIYFSYDVKMKEKGDIPEGYSVSREKKERFSLILESASTNQTSMYLCASSLLTNGISGNTIYFGEGSWLTVV.

This clonotype has ten or more counts. The chain links TRBV18 to TRBJ1-1; the match to TRBD1 covers 10 bases. Germline V gene lookup returns CDR1 KGHSH and CDR2 LQKENI. The V gene end was trimmed by 6 bases and the J gene end by 7 bases; junction bases not matched to a gene: 11. The CDR3 extends over 15 amino acids. CDR3 coding DNA: TGTGCCAGCTCCCCCCCGGGGACAGGGGTCGGTGAAGCTTTCTTT. Its protein is CASSPPGTGVGEAFF.

V usage is TRBV4-1 and J usage is TRBJ1-2; the D is unclear. CDR1 and CDR2 from the germline V gene are MGHRA and YSYEKL. CDR3 length equals 15 residues. V lost 0 bases and J lost 8, with 16 bases in between. CDR3 region: CASSQDDNRELGYTF. The CDR3 DNA is TGCGCCAGCAGCCAAGATGATAACCGGGAGCTAGGCTACACCTTC.

This clonotype was seen repeatedly, ten times or more. The chain recombines TRBV28 with TRBJ1-2; 8 bases align to TRBD1. With V trimmed by 2 bases and J by 7 bases, 6 bases remained unmatched. This CDR3 has 14 residues. Germline CDR1 is MDHEN and CDR2 is SYDVKM. CDR3 DNA: TGTGCCAGCAGTTTAGCGGACAGGGTTGGTGGCTACACCTTC. Translation gives CASSLADRVGGYTF.

This clonotype was recorded at least ten times. The chain is built from TRBV20-1 and TRBJ2-3; D is undetermined. Germline V CDR1 and CDR2: DFQATT, SNEGSKA (reference sequence). This CDR3 is built from 13 residues. Trimming cost V 6 bases and J 0 bases, with 10 bases left between them. CDR3 DNA sequence: TGCAGTGCCGAACGGAGTAGCACAGATACGCAGTATTTT. This encodes CSAERSSTDTQYF.

This clonotype appeared many times. The V gene is TRBV27, the J gene TRBJ2-3, with D perhaps matching TRBD1 or TRBD2 (5 bases each). Trimming removed 4 bases at V and 2 bases at J, with 16 bases between. This CDR3 has 16 amino acids. CDR1 and CDR2 (germline): MNHEY, SMNVEV (reference sequence). CDR3 nucleotides: TGTGCCAGCAGTTCAACCGGGACCTACAACACAGATACGCAGTATTTT. Its translation: CASSSTGTYNTDTQYF.